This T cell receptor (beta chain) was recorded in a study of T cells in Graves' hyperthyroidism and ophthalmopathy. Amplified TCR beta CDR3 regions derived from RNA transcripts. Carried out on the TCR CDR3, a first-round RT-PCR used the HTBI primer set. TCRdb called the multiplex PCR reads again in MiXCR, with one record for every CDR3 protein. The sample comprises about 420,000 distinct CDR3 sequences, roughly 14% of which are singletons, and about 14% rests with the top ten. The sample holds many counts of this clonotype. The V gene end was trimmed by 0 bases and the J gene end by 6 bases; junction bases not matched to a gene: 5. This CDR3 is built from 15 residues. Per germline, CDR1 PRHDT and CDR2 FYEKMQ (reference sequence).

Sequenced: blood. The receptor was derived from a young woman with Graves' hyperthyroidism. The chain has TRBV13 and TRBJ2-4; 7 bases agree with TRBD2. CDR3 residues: CASSLGGGSSNIQYF. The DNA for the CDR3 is TGTGCCAGCAGCTTAGGGGGCGGGAGTTCAAACATTCAGTACTTC.